Listed below are T cell receptor beta chains from one sample, sequenced in a study of cytomegalovirus exposure and HLA in healthy donors. Sequencing was performed with immunoSEQ multiplex PCR; in TCRdb, only in-frame clones are kept and a portion is missing. The table lists 150,000 to 200,000 clones, 85% of them singletons, with approximately 2% in the top ten. The sample taken for sequencing was PBMCs. Every receptor here comes from a man under 40 in good health and CMV-seropositive. Each CDR3 is given with its conserved first and last residue. The order of the fields is V gene, J gene, CDR3 protein.

TRBV9	TRBJ2-6	CASSPDRVLWAGANVLTF
TRBV4-3	TRBJ1-6	CASSQGTGGPSHSPLHF
TRBV29-1	TRBJ1-6	CSVKTGNSPLHF
TRBV2	TRBJ1-2	CASTERGEGYTF
TRBV7-8	TRBJ2-3	CASSKGRLAGGRMSTDTQYF
TRBV9	TRBJ2-2	CASSRHTGTEPAGGELFF
TRBV19	TRBJ1-5	CASSIPHGFSNQPQHF
TRBV9	TRBJ2-5	CASSDDRDEQETQYF
TRBV9	TRBJ1-1	CASSPYQGGAYTEAFF
TRBV6-1	TRBJ2-7	CASSETDWHYEQYF
TRBV27	TRBJ1-2	CASSWGTGNYGYTF
TRBV19	TRBJ1-2	CASSITGSYGYTF
TRBV5-5	TRBJ2-2	CASSWAGGTNTGELFF
TRBV5-5	TRBJ1-5	CASSFRVSGNQPQHF
TRBV14	TRBJ2-1	CASSPGSEQFF
TRBV19	TRBJ2-7	CASSITFTGRYEQYF
TRBV19	TRBJ2-3	CASSSTSGGATDTQYF
TRBV4-3	TRBJ2-7	CASSQDTTTAAYEQYF
TRBV25-1	TRBJ2-7	CASSITEDAYEQYF
TRBV14	TRBJ2-7	CASSQGGEQYF
TRBV27	TRBJ2-2	CASSLSSDRDNTGELFF
TRBV7-9	TRBJ2-1	CASRPGRARLAGRDEQFF
TRBV30	TRBJ2-3	CAWSVARTSGGTDTQYF
TRBV6-1	TRBJ2-5	CASSASNLETQYF
TRBV7-9	TRBJ1-2	CASSLGRPNGYTF
TRBV2	TRBJ2-2	CARSGNTGELFF
TRBV11-3	TRBJ2-5	CASSLGGQQETQYF
TRBV11-2	TRBJ1-2	CASSLYGLPYGYTF
TRBV9	TRBJ2-5	CASSVEGSPGETQYF
TRBV21-1	TRBJ2-3	CASSLTLAGGGTDTQYF
TRBV30	TRBJ2-7	CACGEREQYF
TRBV7-9	TRBJ1-1	CASSSSGSEAFF
TRBV7-9	TRBJ1-2	CASSFADNYGYTF
TRBV18	TRBJ2-7	CASSRSISGGASYEQYF
TRBV6-1	TRBJ1-1	CASITPGQGNTEAFF
TRBV21-1	TRBJ1-5	CASSNGRQGPLNQPQHF
TRBV10-3	TRBJ1-3	CAISESGGTGNTIYF
TRBV6-1	TRBJ2-5	CASLSLAGGQETQYF
TRBV5-1	TRBJ2-7	CASSLVPGASGYEQYF
TRBV4-3	TRBJ2-5	CASSQDNRGVWETQYF
TRBV19	TRBJ1-5	CASSIPQQPQHF
TRBV6-5	TRBJ2-7	CASSLRDRGPDEQYF
TRBV27	TRBJ2-5	CASSLGGWETQYF
TRBV5-4	TRBJ2-3	CASSISGGGTDTQYF
TRBV25-1	TRBJ1-3	CASSTGIGNTIYF
TRBV19	TRBJ2-1	CASQNRGRSYNEQFF
TRBV11-2	TRBJ2-7	CASTLGGGYPSYEQYF
TRBV12-5	TRBJ1-1	CASGLTRRGGTEAFF
TRBV28	TRBJ2-3	CASSTGGRGDTQYF
TRBV6-5	TRBJ2-1	CASGPRGLHYNEQFF
TRBV19	TRBJ1-5	CASSNRGRQPQHF